This T cell receptor beta chain was retrieved from a study of T cell responses to AZD1222 COVID-19 vaccine. Turning to the study itself: Pooled samples include second doses given at about 4 or 12 weeks. Study conclusions and caveats: The breadth and depth of Spike-specific TCRs increased once two AZD1222 doses had been given. All repertoire sampling was performed exclusively after the peak T cell response. Most donors were white British and more were female, and clonal diversity was possibly underestimated.

Here immunoSEQ multiplex PCR was the method, and the copy in TCRdb shows in-frame clones only, minus some. The sample has under 200,000 clones, 85% to 95% seen once; the top ten hold about 0.6%. The CDR3 totals 9 residues. This clone was counted between two and nine times. Its specificity is not known. This chain joins TRBV21-1 and TRBJ2-7. TRBV21-1 is tagged as a pseudogene. The sequence derives from an adult in good health. This material consisted of peripheral blood, taken on day 0 of AZD1222 vaccination. CDR3 sequence (DNA): TGTGCCAGCGGTTACGAGCAGTACTTC. It codes for CASGYEQYF.